The clone carrying this T cell receptor beta chain was counted ten times or more. Its antigen is currently unknown. The sample is drawn from a study of tumor and adjacent non-tumor tissue in lung cancer. In the study overall: The cohort had about 12 adenocarcinoma, 2 squamous cell and 1 small cell patients. Study-level findings and limits: Significantly higher TCR diversity was found in tumor than normal lung.

The library came from three nested PCR rounds adapted from ARM-PCR protocols. TCRdb re-analysed the multiplex PCR reads in MiXCR, keeping a single row per CDR3 protein. The sample shows about 80,000 distinct CDR3 sequences, nearly 70% of them seen only once. The template was RNA from unsorted bulk tissue. Germline V gene data show CDR1 as SQVTM and CDR2 as ANQGSEA. The V end was cut by 6 bases, the J end by 10 bases, with 30 bases between. This CDR3 spans 16 amino acids. The chain has TRBV29-1 and TRBJ1-1; the D is unclear. The TCR sequence derives from a woman between 70 and 85 years old with non-small cell lung cancer. Specimen: lung tumor tissue. The CDR3 sequence: CSVQSARTSQDDAAFF. The CDR3 DNA follows: TGCAGCGTCCAGAGTGCAAGAACTTCTCAGGACGATGCAGCTTTCTTT.